This T cell receptor (beta chain) was sequenced in a study of T cells in tuberculosis listed by TCRdb under 2018. Regarding the research as a whole: In the study, CD1B tetramers and high-throughput TCR immunosequencing were combined to characterize T cells specific for the mycobacterial lipid antigen glucose monomycolate (GMM).

Because TCR-alpha and TCR-beta chains were sequenced unpaired, no information on chain pairing was available. The immunoSEQ multiplex PCR assay was used to generate TCR libraries, with TCR-beta and/or TCR-alpha/delta assays applied to each sample. Amplified TCR libraries were sequenced on the Illumina high-throughput platform. Per the authors' processing: Clustering and dimensionality reduction relied on pairwise TCRdist distances among GMM-specific receptors from T cells that were either sorted ex vivo or expanded in vitro. Sequence motifs defined by gene usage and CDR3 content were tested for enrichment in tetramer-positive versus tetramer-negative populations. TCRdb took over this immuneACCESS table, retaining in-frame rearrangements with V and J assigned. Such tables are incomplete; in checked studies, under half of the missing clones stem from an unresolved V gene, and the remainder is unexplained. D and trimming were read from the DNA, whereas the V and J calls and clone size are those reported in that table. In this sample the table shows approximately 100,000 clones, approximately 91% of which occur a single time. The top ten clonotypes cover around 2% of the sample.

CDR1 and CDR2 are drawn from the germline V gene: SGHRS, YFSETQ. V drops 2 bases and J drops 7 bases, leaving 18 bases in between. Measured from the cysteine to the phenylalanine, the CDR3 is 15 residues long. The only DNA kept is the CDR3, 45 bases in frame from the first base. The paper's findings and limits, for the study overall: T cells that bind the CD1B-GMM tetramer with low affinity may have been missed by the stringent sort gate.

PBMC were thawed, rested overnight, stained with GMM-loaded CD1B tetramer, a Live/Dead dye and anti-CD3, and then sorted on a FACS Aria II. C32 glucose monomycolate purified from Rhodococcus equi was loaded onto CD1B tetramers. PBMC used for tetramer sorting had been depleted of CD14-expressing monocytes for a separate study before cryopreservation. From each donor, approximately 92,000 tetramer-negative cells were sorted and analyzed together with the tetramer-positive cells. GMM-loaded CD1B tetramers were used to sort antigen-specific T cells from several healthy South African adults. Details on this clone: No quality values exist for individual bases; no much larger clone is one base distant.

The sequence came from an adult woman with latent tuberculosis. Sequencing used CD1b-GMM tetramer-negative cells sorted from PBMCs. According to the study, the label for this sample's cell subset or site signals: T cells not binding CD1B-GMM tetramer, sorted from same donor. The V and J segments used are TRBV5-1 and TRBJ1-2; TRBD1 might be the D gene, on 5 matching bases. The DNA sequence follows: TGCGCCAGCAGCTTCGCAGTGGGAGGGGAAGGTGGCTACACCTTC. This codes for CASSFAVGGEGGYTF.